This T cell receptor (beta chain) was identified during a study of CD8+ T cells in alopecia areata. Whole-study findings and limits: Only a single nonresponder existed, so baseline CD8+ expansion links stay unclear. Normal scalp had lower clonality than lesional scalp, with alopecia totalis/universalis lesions showing this most strongly.

This clone was picked up one time. Its matching antigen is unknown. After removal of 4 bases from V and 3 bases from J, the junction contained 9 bases not matched to a gene. This CDR3 comprises 15 residues. The germline V gene encodes CDR1 SGHDT and CDR2 YYEEEE. Indicated treatment: oral pan-JAK inhibitor, 5-10 mg twice daily. cDNA prepared by RNA extraction and subsequent reverse transcription served as the template for sequencing. This table comes from immunoSEQ multiplex PCR, and its TCRdb copy is limited to in-frame clones, with some not included. The data hold around 190,000 clones, with under 80% observed a single time.

Sequenced material: CD4+ T cells sorted from blood, taken around week 50, from a patient treated with tofacitinib. V gene TRBV5-6 combines with J gene TRBJ2-7; 8 positions match TRBD1. The source of this sequence is a human donor with alopecia areata. This chain's CDR3 is CASSPTQGARYEQYF. The CDR3, as DNA: TGTGCCAGCAGCCCGACCCAGGGGGCGCGCTACGAGCAGTACTTC.